Below are 23 T cell receptor beta chains sequenced from a single sample in a study of blood T cells in healthy people across ages (dated by TCRdb to the mid-2010s). The library was obtained by 5' RACE. The sequencing machine was an Illumina HiSeq 2500. A second PCR of roughly 7 to 11 cycles was performed with a sample-barcoded 5' primer and a J-beta primer mix. TCRdb reanalyzed the raw reads on its own, using fastp at Q25 for trimming and MiXCR for clone calling, and kept in-frame beta chains. Every distinct CDR3 protein forms one entry, paired with its most common genes and DNA. This sample has about 570,000 distinct CDR3 sequences in its table, and 27% of those were observed once. The leading ten clones occupy 3% to 4% of the sample. These data were also reused for a study on T cells of mothers and their children.

The sequenced sample consisted of blood. The source is a boy between 2 and 10 years old in good health.

The genes are TRBV7-6 and TRBJ2-1; no clear D gene. The J call is in doubt because the DNA end fits TRBJ2-5 better. The CDR3 spans 13 residues. Germline assignment: CDR1 SGHVS and CDR2 FNYEAQ. The CDR3 sequence: CASSHHSREGQYF. Here the CDR3 DNA reads TGTGCCAGCAGCCATCACAGCCGAGAAGGCCAGTACTTC.

This clonotype turned up a few times. The rearrangement joins TRBV20-1 to TRBJ2-5; 7 bases are a match to TRBD2. The assigned J gene may be wrong: the sequence end matches TRBJ2-1 better. CDR3 length equals 13 residues. CDR1 and CDR2 (germline): DFQATT, SNEGSKA (reference sequence). In DNA form, the CDR3 reads TGCAGTGCTAGAGTAGGGACTAACAATGAGCAGTTCTTC. This gives the protein CSARVGTNNEQFF.

CDR3 sequence: CASSPAGGTQYF. CDR3 nucleotides: TGTGCCAGCAGCCCGGCAGGGGGGACGCAGTATTTT. This chain uses TRBV5-5 with TRBJ2-3; tentative D call: TRBD1 (7 bases). Germline values: CDR1 SGHKS, CDR2 YYEKEE (reference sequence). Trimming removed 4 bases from V and 9 bases from J, with 12 bases in between. This CDR3 spans 12 amino acids.

The chain couples TRBV7-9 to TRBJ2-2; D tentatively reads TRBD1 or TRBD2 (6 bases each). The germline CDR1 and CDR2 sequences are SEHNR and FQNEAQ (reference sequence). V dropped 3 bases and J dropped 7 bases, with 12 bases sitting between them. The CDR3 loop spans 14 amino acids. In DNA form, the CDR3 reads TGTGCCAGCAGCTTGTCGGGGGCTATCGGGGAGCTGTTTTTT. Translated: CASSLSGAIGELFF.

This clonotype was counted a few times. Mismatch with germline at one junction end may stem from a read error. The chain employs TRBV7-9 and TRBJ2-4; 8 nucleotides match TRBD2. Germline values: CDR1 SEHNR, CDR2 FQNEAQ (reference sequence). The CDR3 runs to 14 residues. The CDR3 sequence: CARSLAGLQGIQYF. DNA for the CDR3: TGTGCCCGCAGCTTAGCGGGACTACAGGGCATTCAGTACTTC.

This clonotype has just a few counts. The chain employs TRBV5-1 and TRBJ2-5; 10 nucleotides line up with TRBD2. The CDR3 spans 14 residues. Unmatched junction bases numbered 3, after V lost 3 bases and J lost 4 bases. CDR1 is SGHRS, CDR2 YFSETQ, per germline. Here the CDR3 reads CASSSQRGGETQYF. The CDR3 bases are TGCGCCAGCAGCTCTCAGCGGGGGGGAGAGACCCAGTACTTC. Drawing the rest from reference TRBV5-1 and TRBJ2-5, the complete variable domain is KAGVTQTPRYLIKTRGQQVTLSCSPISGHRSVSWYQQTPGQGLQFLFEYFSETQRNKGNFPGRFSGRQFSNSRSEMNVSTLELGDSALYLCASSSQRGGETQYFGPGTRLLVL.

This rearrangement joins TRBV6-6 to TRBJ2-5, with D possibly being TRBD2 (5 bases). Trimming shortened V by 0 bases and J by 11 bases, and 16 bases separated the two germline ends. There are 14 residues in the CDR3. Germline V lookup: CDR1 MNHNY, CDR2 SVGAGI (reference sequence). CDR3 sequence: CASSYSELVYGQYF. The DNA for the CDR3 is TGTGCCAGCAGTTACTCAGAACTAGTCTACGGGCAGTACTTC.

The chain combines TRBV20-1 with TRBJ2-3; TRBD1 aligns across 8 bases. J gave up 4 bases and V 5 bases, and 5 bases lay outside the gene matches. Germline CDR1 and CDR2: DFQATT and SNEGSKA (reference sequence). The CDR3 length is 13 residues. The CDR3 loop is CSAGQGWADTQYF. CDR3 nucleotides: TGCAGTGCTGGACAGGGTTGGGCAGATACGCAGTATTTT.

This clonotype was seen more than once but under ten times. The chain recombines TRBV11-2 with TRBJ2-2; D may be TRBD2 (6 bases). The CDR3 runs to 16 residues. V gave up 0 bases and J gave up 2 bases, with 10 bases separating them. CDR1 and CDR2 (germline): SGHAT, FQNNGV. The CDR3 loop is CASSLDRGFNTGELFF. The CDR3 coding sequence is TGTGCCAGCAGCTTAGATCGGGGGTTTAACACCGGGGAGCTGTTTTTT.

Ten or more counts support this clonotype. The chain carries TRBV7-6 and TRBJ1-1; D gene unclear. Germline-derived CDR1 and CDR2 are SGHVS and FNYEAQ. The V and J ends lost 5 bases and 1 base respectively, with 8 bases between them. CDR3 length: 13 residues. In DNA form, the CDR3 reads TGTGCCAGCAGCGCCGGTCGGAACACTGAAGCTTTCTTT. The encoded protein is CASSAGRNTEAFF.

This clonotype was seen only a few times. The CDR3 loop is CASSHVGGINGYNEQFF. CDR3 in DNA: TGTGCCAGCAGCCACGTCGGGGGGATCAATGGCTACAATGAGCAGTTCTTC. V and J are TRBV3-1 and TRBJ2-1; 7 bases are a match to TRBD2. The junction had 11 bases not matched to a gene; V was cut back by 3 bases and J by 3 bases. The CDR3 consists of 17 residues. In germline, CDR1 is LGHDT, CDR2 YNNKEL (reference sequence).

In this sample, this clonotype turned up a few times. The genes are TRBV12-3 or TRBV12-4 and TRBJ2-5; 14 bases align to TRBD2. J lost 2 bases, V lost 6 bases, and 2 bases had no gene match. The CDR3 extends over 15 amino acids. The chain's CDR3 is CASRGLAGVQETQYF. CDR3 DNA sequence: TGTGCCAGCAGGGGACTAGCGGGAGTTCAAGAGACCCAGTACTTC.

This clonotype was detected only a few times. The chain recombines TRBV5-6 with TRBJ1-3; D is possibly TRBD1 (6 bases). V lost 1 base and J lost 0, with 8 bases in between. The CDR3 is 15 amino acids. Germline V gives CDR1 SGHDT, CDR2 YYEEEE. The CDR3 loop reads CASSLTGISGNTIYF. The CDR3, as DNA: TGTGCCAGCAGCTTGACAGGGATCTCTGGAAACACCATATATTTT.

This clonotype was found a few times. The V gene is TRBV20-1, the J gene TRBJ2-1, with D tentatively TRBD1 (5 bases). Germline V gene sequence: CDR1 DFQATT, CDR2 SNEGSKA (reference sequence). The CDR3 runs to 15 residues. V shed 2 bases and J shed 2 bases, with 13 bases lying between them. The CDR3 nucleotides are TGCAGTGCTAGAACCCCGACAGAACCCTACAATGAGCAGTTCTTC. Translating gives CSARTPTEPYNEQFF.

The chain uses TRBV6-2 or TRBV6-3 and TRBJ2-4, with D possibly matching TRBD1 (6 bases). V dropped 6 bases and J dropped 0 bases, with 9 bases sitting between them. Germline values: CDR1 MNHEY, CDR2 SVGEGT. The CDR3 is 14 amino acids. CDR3 region: CASRDRLAKNIQYF. CDR3 nucleotide sequence: TGTGCCAGCAGGGACAGACTAGCCAAAAACATTCAGTACTTC.

The V gene is TRBV6-5, the J gene TRBJ2-4; 11 nucleotides line up with TRBD2. The junction had 4 bases not matched to a gene; V was cut back by 0 bases and J by 15 bases. The CDR3 length is 13 residues. Germline V gene sequence: CDR1 MNHEY, CDR2 SVGAGI. The DNA for the CDR3 is TGTGCCAGCAGTTACTCTAGCGGGGGGGCCCCGTACTTC. As protein: CASSYSSGGAPYF.

This rearrangement joins TRBV20-1 to TRBJ2-4, with D unclear. V was clipped by 3 bases and J by 1 base, with 4 bases between them. Per germline, CDR1 DFQATT and CDR2 SNEGSKA (reference sequence). The CDR3 extends over 12 amino acids. In nucleotides, the CDR3 is TGCAGTGCTAGCAGGGCCAAAAACATTCAGTACTTC. The encoded protein is CSASRAKNIQYF.

This clonotype was detected only a few times. V gene TRBV12-3 or TRBV12-4 combines with J gene TRBJ1-1, with unresolved D. V was pared by 1 base and J by 4 bases, with 7 bases between. The CDR3 length is 13 residues. CDR3 sequence: CASSLGESTEAFF. Here the CDR3 DNA reads TGTGCCAGCAGTTTAGGGGAGTCCACTGAAGCTTTCTTT.

The CDR3 region has the DNA TGTGCCAGCAGCGTAGAACAGGGGGCGGTGACCCAGTACTTC. This gives the protein CASSVEQGAVTQYF. The gene calls are TRBV9 and TRBJ2-5; TRBD1 agrees at 9 bases. V gave up 0 bases and J gave up 7 bases; unmatched junction bases: 4. The CDR3 is 14 residues long. Per germline, CDR1 SGDLS and CDR2 YYNGEE. Filled out from reference TRBV9 and TRBJ2-5, the complete variable domain reads DSGVTQTPKHLITATGQRVTLRCSPRSGDLSVYWYQQSLDQGLQFLIQYYNGEERAKGNILERFSAQQFPDLHSELNLSSLELGDSALYFCASSVEQGAVTQYFGPGTRLLVL.

The chain links TRBV7-9 to TRBJ2-7, with TRBD1 as a possible D gene (5 bases). CDR1 is SEHNR, CDR2 FQNEAQ, per germline (reference sequence). Trimming cost V 3 bases and J 4 bases, with 19 bases left between them. The CDR3 is made up of 16 amino acids. The CDR3 protein is CASSFYRARQPYEQYF. CDR3 DNA sequence: TGTGCCAGCAGCTTTTATCGGGCTCGACAGCCTTACGAGCAGTACTTC.

V usage is TRBV28 and J usage is TRBJ2-3; a weak D match, TRBD2 (6 bases). The CDR3 spans 13 residues. Looked up from germline, CDR1 is MDHEN and CDR2 is SYDVKM. V shed 6 bases and J shed 3 bases, with 10 bases lying between them. CDR3 DNA sequence: TGTGCCAGCAGGTCGGCGGGAACAGATACGCAGTATTTT. Amino acid sequence: CASRSAGTDTQYF.

This clonotype was counted only a few times. The chain carries TRBV7-9 and TRBJ2-1; 8 nucleotides line up with TRBD2. The germline CDR1 and CDR2 sequences are SEHNR and FQNEAQ (reference sequence). The CDR3 totals 16 residues. The V and J ends lost 6 bases and 5 bases, in that order; junction bases with no gene match: 12. CDR3 nucleotides: TGTGCCAGCAGTCCTTTCGACAGTAGCGGGAACAATGAGCAGTTCTTC. Amino acids: CASSPFDSSGNNEQFF. Full variable domain (missing parts from reference TRBV7-9 and TRBJ2-1): DTGVSQNPRHKITKRGQNVTFRCDPISEHNRLYWYRQTLGQGPEFLTYFQNEAQLEKSRLLSDRFSAERPKGSFSTLEIQRTEQGDSAMYLCASSPFDSSGNNEQFFGPGTRLTVL.

This clonotype has only a few counts. The chain has TRBV5-6 and TRBJ2-1; D perhaps matches TRBD2 (6 bases). Trimming stripped 0 bases from V and 6 bases from J, with 13 bases between. The CDR3 totals 15 residues. Germline CDR1 is SGHDT and CDR2 is YYEEEE. The CDR3 DNA is TGTGCCAGCAGCTTGGGGTTGGAGACTAGCAATGAGCAGTTCTTC. Its translation is CASSLGLETSNEQFF.